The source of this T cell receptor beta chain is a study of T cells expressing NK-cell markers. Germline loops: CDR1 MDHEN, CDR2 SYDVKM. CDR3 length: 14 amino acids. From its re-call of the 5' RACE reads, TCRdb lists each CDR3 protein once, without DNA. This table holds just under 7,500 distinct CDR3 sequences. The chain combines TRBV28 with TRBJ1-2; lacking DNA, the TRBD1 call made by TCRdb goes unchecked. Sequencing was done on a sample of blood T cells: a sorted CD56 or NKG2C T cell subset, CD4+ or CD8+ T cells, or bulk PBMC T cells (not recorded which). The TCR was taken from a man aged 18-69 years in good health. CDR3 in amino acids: CASSWTGWDYGYTF.